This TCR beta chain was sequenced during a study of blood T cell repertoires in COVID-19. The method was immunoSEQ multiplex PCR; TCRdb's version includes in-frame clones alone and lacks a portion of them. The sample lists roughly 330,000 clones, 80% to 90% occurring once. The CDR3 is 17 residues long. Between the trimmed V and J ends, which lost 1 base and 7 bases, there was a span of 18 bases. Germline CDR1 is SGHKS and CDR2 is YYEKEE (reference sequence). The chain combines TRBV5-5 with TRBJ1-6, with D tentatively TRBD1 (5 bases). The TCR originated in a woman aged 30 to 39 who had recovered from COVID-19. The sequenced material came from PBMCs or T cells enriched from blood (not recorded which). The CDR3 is CASSLIRALRVNSPLHF. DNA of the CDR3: TGTGCCAGCAGCTTGATCAGGGCATTAAGGGTCAATTCACCCCTCCACTTT.